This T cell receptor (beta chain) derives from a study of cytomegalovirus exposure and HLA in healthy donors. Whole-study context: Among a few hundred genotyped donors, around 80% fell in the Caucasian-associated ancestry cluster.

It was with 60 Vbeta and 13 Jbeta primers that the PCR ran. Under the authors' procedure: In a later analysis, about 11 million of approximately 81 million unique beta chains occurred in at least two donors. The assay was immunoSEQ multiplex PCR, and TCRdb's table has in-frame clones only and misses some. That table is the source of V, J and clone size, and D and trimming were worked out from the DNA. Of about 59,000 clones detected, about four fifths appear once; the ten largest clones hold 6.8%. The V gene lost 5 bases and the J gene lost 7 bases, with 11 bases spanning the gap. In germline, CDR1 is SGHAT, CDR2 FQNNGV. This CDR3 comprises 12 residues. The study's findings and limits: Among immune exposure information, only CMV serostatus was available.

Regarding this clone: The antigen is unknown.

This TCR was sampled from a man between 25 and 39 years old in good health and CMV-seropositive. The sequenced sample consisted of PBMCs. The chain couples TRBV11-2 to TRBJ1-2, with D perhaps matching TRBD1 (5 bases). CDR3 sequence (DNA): TGTGCCAGCAGCCTCGGTGGGGCTGGCTACACCTTC. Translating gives CASSLGGAGYTF.